What follows are 8 T cell receptor beta chains derived from one specimen sequenced in a study of post-analysis software for immune sequencing data. The antigens for these receptors are not known. Overall study results and limits: Patients had higher frequencies than controls of about five TRBV segments, including TRBV5-6, TRBV5-1 and TRBV20-1.

cDNA libraries of TCR beta carried unique molecular identifiers. TCRdb itself ran the PCR reads through MiXCR, one entry per CDR3 protein. The data contain 700,000 to 800,000 distinct CDR3 sequences, 25% to 30% of them singletons. Sequencing input: blood. The receptors originated from a girl aged 5-17 years with multiple sclerosis.

V gene TRBV7-9 combines with J gene TRBJ1-5, with D possibly TRBD1 on 5 matching bases. Per germline, CDR1 SEHNR and CDR2 FQNEAQ (reference sequence). The germline V and J ends were trimmed by 1 base and 0 bases, with 10 bases remaining between them. The CDR3 consists of 16 residues. Here the CDR3 DNA reads TGTGCCAGCAGCTTAGGCCGCCAGGGTAGCAATCAGCCCCAGCATTTT. As protein: CASSLGRQGSNQPQHF.

There are a few counts of this clonotype. The rearrangement joins TRBV7-2 to TRBJ2-1; 8 positions agree with TRBD2. The germline gives CDR1 SGHTA, CDR2 FQGNSA. The CDR3 loop spans 15 amino acids. Unmatched junction bases numbered 18, after V lost 5 bases and J lost 15 bases. The CDR3 sequence: CASSPVRGGGSTRFF. In nucleotides, the CDR3 is TGTGCCAGCAGCCCCGTTCGTGGCGGGGGGTCGACGCGGTTCTTC.

V and J are TRBV20-1 and TRBJ1-1; perhaps TRBD1 as D (5 bases). V lost 5 bases and J lost 4, with 14 bases in between. Germline V gene data show CDR1 as DFQATT and CDR2 as SNEGSKA (reference sequence). This CDR3 contains 13 residues. The CDR3 loop is CSASGAGGTEAFF. The CDR3 DNA follows: TGCAGTGCTTCCGGGGCGGGGGGCACTGAAGCTTTCTTT.

This rearrangement joins TRBV5-1 to TRBJ2-1, with 9 bases matching TRBD2. V trimming: 2 bases; J trimming: 7 bases; junction bases outside the gene matches: 7. Germline values: CDR1 SGHRS, CDR2 YFSETQ. The CDR3 is 15 amino acids. The CDR3 bases are TGCGCCAGCAGCTTCCGAAGGGGACTAGCAAATGAGCAGTTCTTC. Translating it yields CASSFRRGLANEQFF. Complete variable domain (other parts from reference TRBV5-1 and TRBJ2-1): KAGVTQTPRYLIKTRGQQVTLSCSPISGHRSVSWYQQTPGQGLQFLFEYFSETQRNKGNFPGRFSGRQFSNSRSEMNVSTLELGDSALYLCASSFRRGLANEQFFGPGTRLTVL.

The chain combines TRBV4-2 with TRBJ2-1, with D perhaps matching TRBD1 or TRBD2 (6 bases each). Between the trimmed V and J ends, which lost 1 base and 10 bases, there was a span of 8 bases. Germline CDR1 is LGHNA and CDR2 is YNFKEQ. The length of the CDR3 is 12 residues. This chain's CDR3 is CASSQAGAEQFF. CDR3 sequence (DNA): TGTGCCAGCAGCCAAGCGGGGGCCGAGCAGTTCTTC.

The chain joins TRBV6-1 to TRBJ2-7; 10 positions match TRBD1. The CDR3 contains 15 residues. CDR1 is MNHNS and CDR2 is SASEGT in the germline V gene. V shed 5 bases, J shed 3 bases, and the junction held 7 bases outside the gene matches. The CDR3 coding sequence is TGTGCCAGCAGTAAACCGGGACAGGGGATCTACGAGCAGTACTTC. Protein product: CASSKPGQGIYEQYF.

The genes are TRBV11-2 and TRBJ2-3; D remains ambiguous. The CDR3 is made up of 12 amino acids. Germline values: CDR1 SGHAT, CDR2 FQNNGV. V lost 6 bases, J lost 8 bases, and 12 bases lay in between. The CDR3 loop is CASRYTVTTQYF. The CDR3 coding sequence is TGTGCCAGCAGGTACACGGTCACTACGCAGTATTTT.

The chain carries TRBV28 and TRBJ2-1; the match to TRBD2 covers 7 bases. Losses at the gene ends were 5 bases for V and 6 bases for J; bases not matched to a gene: 4. The germline V gene encodes CDR1 MDHEN and CDR2 SYDVKM. This CDR3 has 13 residues. CDR3 nucleotides: TGTGCCAGCAGTACGCTAGCGGCCAATGAGCAGTTCTTC. This encodes CASSTLAANEQFF.